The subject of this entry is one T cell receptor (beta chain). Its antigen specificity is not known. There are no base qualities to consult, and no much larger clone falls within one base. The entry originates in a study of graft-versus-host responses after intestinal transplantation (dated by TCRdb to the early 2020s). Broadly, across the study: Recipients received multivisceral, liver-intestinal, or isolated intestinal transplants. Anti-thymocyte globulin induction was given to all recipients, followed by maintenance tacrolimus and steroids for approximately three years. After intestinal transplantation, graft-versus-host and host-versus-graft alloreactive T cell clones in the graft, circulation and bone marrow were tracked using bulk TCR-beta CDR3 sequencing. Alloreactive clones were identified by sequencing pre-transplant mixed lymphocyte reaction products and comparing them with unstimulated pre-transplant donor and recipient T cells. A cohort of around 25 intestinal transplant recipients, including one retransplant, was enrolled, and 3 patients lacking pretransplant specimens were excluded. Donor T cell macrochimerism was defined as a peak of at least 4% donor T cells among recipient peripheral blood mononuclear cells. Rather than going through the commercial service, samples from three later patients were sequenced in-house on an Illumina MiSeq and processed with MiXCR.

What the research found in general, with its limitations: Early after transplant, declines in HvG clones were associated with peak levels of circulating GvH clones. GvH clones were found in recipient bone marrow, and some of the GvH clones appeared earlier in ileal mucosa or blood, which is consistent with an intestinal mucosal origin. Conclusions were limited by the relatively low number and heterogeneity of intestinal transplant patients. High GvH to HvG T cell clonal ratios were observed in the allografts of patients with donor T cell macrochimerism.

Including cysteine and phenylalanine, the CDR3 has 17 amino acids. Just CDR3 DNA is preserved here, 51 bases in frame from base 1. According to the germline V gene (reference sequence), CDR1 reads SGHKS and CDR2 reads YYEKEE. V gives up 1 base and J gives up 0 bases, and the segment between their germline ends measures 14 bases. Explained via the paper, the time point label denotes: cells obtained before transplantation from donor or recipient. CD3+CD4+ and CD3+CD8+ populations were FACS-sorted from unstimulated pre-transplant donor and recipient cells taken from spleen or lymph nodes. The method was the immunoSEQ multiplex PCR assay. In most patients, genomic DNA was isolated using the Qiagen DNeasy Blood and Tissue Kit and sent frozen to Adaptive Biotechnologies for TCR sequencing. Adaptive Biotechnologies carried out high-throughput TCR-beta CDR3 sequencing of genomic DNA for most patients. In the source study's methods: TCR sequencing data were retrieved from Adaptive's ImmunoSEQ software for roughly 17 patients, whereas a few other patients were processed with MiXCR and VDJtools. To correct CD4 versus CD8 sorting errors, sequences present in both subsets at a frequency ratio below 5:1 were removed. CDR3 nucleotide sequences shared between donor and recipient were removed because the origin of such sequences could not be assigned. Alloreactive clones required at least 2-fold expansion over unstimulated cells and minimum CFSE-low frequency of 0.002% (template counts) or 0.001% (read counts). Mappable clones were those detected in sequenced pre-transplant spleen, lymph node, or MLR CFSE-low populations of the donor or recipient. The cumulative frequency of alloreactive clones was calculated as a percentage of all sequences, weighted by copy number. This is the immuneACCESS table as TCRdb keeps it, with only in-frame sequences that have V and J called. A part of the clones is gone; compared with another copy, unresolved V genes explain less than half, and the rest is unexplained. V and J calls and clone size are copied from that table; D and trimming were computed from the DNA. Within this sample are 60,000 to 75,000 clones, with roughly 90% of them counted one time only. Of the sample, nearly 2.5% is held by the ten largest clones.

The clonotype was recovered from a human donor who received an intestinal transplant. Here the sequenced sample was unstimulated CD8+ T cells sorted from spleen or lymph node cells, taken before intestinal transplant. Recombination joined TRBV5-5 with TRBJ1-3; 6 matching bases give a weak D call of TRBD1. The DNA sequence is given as TGTGCCAGCAGCTTGCGGTGGATAGGGGGCTCTGGAAACACCATATATTTT. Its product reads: CASSLRWIGGSGNTIYF.